This TCR beta chain came from a study of shared clonotypes between healthy human individuals. Study in general: Each donor's CD8 memory used one plate, CD8 naive two, each CD4 subset three.

CD45RO-negative cells were positively selected for CCR7, leaving out terminally differentiated effector memory CD45RA+ cells. Deep-level settings were used for running the assay. Libraries were prepared by immunoSEQ multiplex PCR; TCRdb keeps only in-frame clonotypes and omits some of them. The table lists approximately 720,000 clones, about 90% of them singletons. CDR1 and CDR2 (germline): SGHKS, YYEKEE (reference sequence). The CDR3 consists of 14 residues. V was trimmed by 4 bases and J by 6 bases, leaving 13 bases between them. This TCR was sampled from a man aged 30 to 45 in good health. The J gene is TRBJ1-4, the V gene TRBV5-5; D uncertain. The source material was naive CD8+ T cells sorted from blood. CDR3 sequence reads: CASSATMGYEKLFF. The CDR3 coding sequence is TGTGCCAGCAGCGCGACCATGGGTTATGAAAAACTGTTTTTT. The full variable domain, completed using reference TRBV5-5 and TRBJ1-4, is DAGVTQSPTHLIKTRGQQVTLRCSPISGHKSVSWYQQVLGQGPQFIFQYYEKEERGRGNFPDRFSARQFPNYSSELNVNALLLGDSALYLCASSATMGYEKLFFGSGTQLSVL.